The present T cell receptor (beta chain) was sequenced within a study of technical replicates of blood from a few donors. J was trimmed by 2 bases and V by 5 bases; bases with no gene match: 6. The germline V gene encodes CDR1 LGHNT and CDR2 FRNRAP. The CDR3 runs 17 residues. Sequenced by immunoSEQ multiplex PCR; TCRdb stores in-frame clones only, minus some. The sample shows 70,000 or so clones, approximately 88% of them seen only once. This chain uses TRBV12-5 with TRBJ2-1; 13 bases align to TRBD2. Specimen: PBMCs. The clonotype was recovered from a human donor in good health. Some clones in this sample may be carry-over from other donors' samples. CDR3 DNA: TGTGCTAGTGGTCAAGGGACTAGCGGGGCGCCCTACAATGAGCAGTTCTTC. Protein: CASGQGTSGAPYNEQFF.